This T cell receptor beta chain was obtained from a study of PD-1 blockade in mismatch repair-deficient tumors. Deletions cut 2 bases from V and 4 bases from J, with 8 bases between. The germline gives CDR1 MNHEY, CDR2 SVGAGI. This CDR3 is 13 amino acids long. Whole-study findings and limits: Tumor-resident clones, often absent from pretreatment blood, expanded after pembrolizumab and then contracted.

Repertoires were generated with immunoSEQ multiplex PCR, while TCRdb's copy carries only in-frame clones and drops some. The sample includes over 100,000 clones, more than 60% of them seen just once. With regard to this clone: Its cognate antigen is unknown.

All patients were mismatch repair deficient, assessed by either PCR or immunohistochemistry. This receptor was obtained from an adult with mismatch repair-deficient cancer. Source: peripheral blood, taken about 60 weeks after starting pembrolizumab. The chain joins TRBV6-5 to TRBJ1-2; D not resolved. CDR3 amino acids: CASSYERIYGYTF. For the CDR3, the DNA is TGTGCCAGCAGTTACGAACGGATCTATGGCTACACCTTC.